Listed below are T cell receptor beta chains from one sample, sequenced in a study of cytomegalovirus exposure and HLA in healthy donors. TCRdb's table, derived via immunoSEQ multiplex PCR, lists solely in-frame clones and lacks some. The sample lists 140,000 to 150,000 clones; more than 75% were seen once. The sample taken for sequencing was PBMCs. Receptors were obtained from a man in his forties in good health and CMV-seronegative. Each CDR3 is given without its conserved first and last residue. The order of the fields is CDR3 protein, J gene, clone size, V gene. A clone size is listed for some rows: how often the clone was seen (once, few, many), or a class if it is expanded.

ASSAKSQGADEQY	TRBJ2-7	.	TRBV9
ASSRGYNEQF	TRBJ2-1	few	TRBV12-1
ASRVRREAGGDTQY	TRBJ2-3	.	TRBV6-4
ASRETGGRNNSPLH	TRBJ1-6	.	TRBV2
ASSLGQGTAGELF	TRBJ2-2	.	TRBV5-4
ASSFDRGSYEY	TRBJ2-7	once	TRBV7-9
ASTPNSGNTIY	TRBJ1-3	.	TRBV7-9
ASSGDRGVNTGELF	TRBJ2-2	once	TRBV9
ASSPKTRGEQY	TRBJ2-7	.	TRBV13
ASSERVYNEQF	TRBJ2-1	.	TRBV2
ASSLDRASYNEQF	TRBJ2-1	.	TRBV5-4
ASSPPSREGTGELF	TRBJ2-2	.	TRBV27
ASRPGTGGSYEQY	TRBJ2-7	few	TRBV28
ASSTATYNEQF	TRBJ2-1	.	TRBV18
ASSLSGGAGELF	TRBJ2-2	.	TRBV28
ASSKMAGGAETQY	TRBJ2-5	once	TRBV2
ASSRPGQGPTDTQY	TRBJ2-3	.	TRBV7-9
ASSLTGLGNTDTQY	TRBJ2-3	once	TRBV7-2
ASSFDRGVFYEQY	TRBJ2-7	.	TRBV7-8
ASTLAGVTDTQY	TRBJ2-3	.	TRBV27
ASSEDRGSTPLH	TRBJ1-6	.	TRBV19
ASSLTRTPNTEAF	TRBJ1-1	.	TRBV7-3
ASSLGDRGAKGYNEQF	TRBJ2-1	.	TRBV11-2
ASSLRGQGSLYEQY	TRBJ2-7	.	TRBV25-1
ASSVATGNTEAF	TRBJ1-1	.	TRBV9
ASSFSAASNTGELF	TRBJ2-2	.	TRBV28
ASSGRTSQTGELF	TRBJ2-2	.	TRBV25-1
ASSYSGLAGENEQF	TRBJ2-1	.	TRBV6-6
ASSSIGGQETQY	TRBJ2-5	.	TRBV6-5
ATLGLAGGYEQY	TRBJ2-7	.	TRBV10-3
ASTFRGRDQPQH	TRBJ1-5	.	TRBV6-1
AAKDPSQPEQY	TRBJ2-7	.	TRBV10-3
ASSPQTGTQETQY	TRBJ2-5	.	TRBV7-2
ASSLASGGRYNEQF	TRBJ2-1	.	TRBV7-9
ASSPQLAGGYNEQF	TRBJ2-1	.	TRBV7-9
VSSPSGQGYEQY	TRBJ2-7	once	TRBV27
ASSSDKGLGSTDTQY	TRBJ2-3	.	TRBV5-1
ASSVVPYSYEQY	TRBJ2-7	few	TRBV9
ASSHEERPYGYT	TRBJ1-2	.	TRBV5-6
AWSWGQNNQPQH	TRBJ1-5	.	TRBV30
ASSASSSSYEQY	.	few	TRBV19
ASRRVAGGFYEQY	TRBJ2-7	.	TRBV6-5
ASRPGLAGVPEQF	TRBJ2-1	.	TRBV6-5
ASSEPGQANLGEAF	TRBJ1-1	.	TRBV2
ASSLEQPNTEAF	TRBJ1-1	.	TRBV11-2
ASGRGGSLEPQH	TRBJ1-5	.	TRBV19
SGTGGDTGELF	TRBJ2-2	.	TRBV29-1
ASSSGTDTASGAGSYNEQF	TRBJ2-1	few	TRBV7-6
AISPGGGKKLF	TRBJ1-4	.	TRBV10-3
ASSFLGEGDTQY	TRBJ2-3	.	TRBV11-2
ASSGLAGGYNEQF	TRBJ2-1	.	TRBV6-1
TSSQGGLAGAGTYEQY	TRBJ2-7	few	TRBV1
ASGLGLNLPGDEQF	TRBJ2-1	.	TRBV12-5
ASSRGGTDTQY	TRBJ2-3	.	TRBV6-5
ASMRSSFSYNEQF	TRBJ2-1	.	TRBV2
ASSPQGAGAYNEQF	TRBJ2-1	.	TRBV7-2
ASSQGRGANYGYT	TRBJ1-2	.	TRBV4-3